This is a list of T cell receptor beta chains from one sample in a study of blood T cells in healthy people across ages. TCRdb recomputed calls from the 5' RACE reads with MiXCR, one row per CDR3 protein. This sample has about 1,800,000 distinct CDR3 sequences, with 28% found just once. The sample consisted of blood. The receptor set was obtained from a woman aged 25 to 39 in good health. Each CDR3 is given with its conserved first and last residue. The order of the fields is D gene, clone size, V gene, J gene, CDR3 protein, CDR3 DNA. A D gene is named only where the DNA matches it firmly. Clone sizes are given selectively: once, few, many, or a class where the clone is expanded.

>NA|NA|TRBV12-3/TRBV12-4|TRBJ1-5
CASSSYTLGGFYSNQPQHF
TGTGCCAGCAGTTCGTACACCTTGGGCGGATTCTATAGCAATCAGCCCCAGCATTTT
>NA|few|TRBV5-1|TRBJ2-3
CASSLGLSPDTQYF
TGCGCCAGCAGCTTGGGCCTCTCCCCAGATACGCAGTATTTT
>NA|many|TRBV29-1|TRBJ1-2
CSVIRDIIGYTF
TGCAGCGTTATCCGGGACATCATTGGCTACACCTTC
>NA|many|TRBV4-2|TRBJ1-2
CASSQDPLGGTQSYGYTF
TGTGCCAGCAGCCAAGATCCTCTCGGGGGGACACAGAGCTATGGCTACACCTTC
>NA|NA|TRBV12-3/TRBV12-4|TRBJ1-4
CASRLPPGEKLFF
TGTGCCAGCAGACTCCCCCCAGGGGAAAAACTGTTTTTT
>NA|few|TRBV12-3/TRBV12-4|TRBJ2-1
CASFRVVLNEQFF
TGTGCCAGCTTTAGGGTTGTTTTAAATGAGCAGTTCTTC
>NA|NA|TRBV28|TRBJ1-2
CASSLGTGRTYGYTF
TGTGCCAGCAGTTTAGGGACGGGGAGAACCTATGGCTACACCTTC
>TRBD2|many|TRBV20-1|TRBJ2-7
CSARSGSQDEQYF
TGCAGTGCGAGGAGCGGGAGTCAAGACGAGCAGTACTTC
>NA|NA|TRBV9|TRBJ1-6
CASSVSFRPNSPLHF
TGTGCCAGCAGCGTATCGTTCAGGCCGAATTCACCCCTCCACTTT
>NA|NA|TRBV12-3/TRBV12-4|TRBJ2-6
CASSARNSGANVLTF
TGTGCCAGCAGTGCTCGTAACTCTGGGGCCAACGTCCTGACTTTC
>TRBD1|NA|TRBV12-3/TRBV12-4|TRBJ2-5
CASSETGMRETQYF
TGTGCCAGCAGCGAGACAGGGATGCGGGAGACCCAGTACTTC